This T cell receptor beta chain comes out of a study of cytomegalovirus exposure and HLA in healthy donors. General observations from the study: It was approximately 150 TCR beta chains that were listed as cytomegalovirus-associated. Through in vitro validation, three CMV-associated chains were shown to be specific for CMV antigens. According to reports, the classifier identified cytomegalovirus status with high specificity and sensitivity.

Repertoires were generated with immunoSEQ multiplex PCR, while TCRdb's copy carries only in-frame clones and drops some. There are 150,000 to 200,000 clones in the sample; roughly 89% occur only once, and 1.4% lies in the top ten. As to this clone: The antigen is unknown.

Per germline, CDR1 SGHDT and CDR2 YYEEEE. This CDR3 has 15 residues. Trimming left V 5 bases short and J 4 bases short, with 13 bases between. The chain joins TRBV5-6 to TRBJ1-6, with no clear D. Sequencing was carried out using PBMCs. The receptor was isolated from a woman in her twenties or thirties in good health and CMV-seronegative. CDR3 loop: CASRTRTEYNSPLHF. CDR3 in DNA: TGTGCCAGCAGGACTAGGACGGAGTATAATTCACCCCTCCACTTT. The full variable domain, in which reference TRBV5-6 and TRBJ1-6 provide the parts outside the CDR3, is DAGVTQSPTHLIKTRGQQVTLRCSPKSGHDTVSWYQQALGQGPQFIFQYYEEEERQRGNFPDRFSGHQFPNYSSELNVNALLLGDSALYLCASRTRTEYNSPLHFGNGTRLTVT.